The present TCR beta chain was sequenced within a study of T cell responses to AZD1222 COVID-19 vaccine. The method was immunoSEQ multiplex PCR; TCRdb's version includes in-frame clones alone and lacks a portion of them. The sample lists 240,000 or so clones, approximately 93% occurring once. The CDR3 is 16 amino acids. Trimming shortened V by 4 bases and J by 4 bases, and 19 bases separated the two germline ends. Germline loops: CDR1 MGHRA, CDR2 YSYEKL. The clonotype was recovered from an adult in good health. J is TRBJ1-2 and V is TRBV4-1; D is undetermined. Sample: peripheral blood, taken on day 0 of AZD1222 vaccination. CDR3 residues: CASSPIVGPAGYGYTF. CDR3 sequence (DNA): TGCGCCAGCAGCCCTATCGTAGGGCCGGCCGGCTATGGCTACACCTTC.